This entry describes one T cell receptor (beta chain). The antigen is undetermined. Among the donors, all were healthy bone marrow donors. The data originate from a study of cytomegalovirus exposure and HLA in healthy donors. The study, taken as a whole, reports: Analyses of presence/absence relied on an assumption of roughly uniform sequencing depth across donors.

The CDR3 totals 13 residues. After removal of 0 bases from V and 6 bases from J, the junction contained 2 bases not matched to a gene. Germline assignment: CDR1 KGHSH and CDR2 LQKENI. PCR was performed using 60 Vbeta and 13 Jbeta primers. Profiled with immunoSEQ multiplex PCR; TCRdb holds only in-frame clones, not every one. This sample yields 90,000 to 120,000 clones, of which over 60% are seen a single time; roughly 5.4% belongs to the top ten. V is TRBV18 and J is TRBJ2-7, with 7 bases fitting TRBD1. The clonotype originates from a woman aged 18 to 35 in good health and CMV-seropositive. Sample: PBMCs. CDR3 nucleotides: TGTGCCAGCTCACCACCGGGACAGTTCGAGCAGTACTTC. Its protein is CASSPPGQFEQYF.